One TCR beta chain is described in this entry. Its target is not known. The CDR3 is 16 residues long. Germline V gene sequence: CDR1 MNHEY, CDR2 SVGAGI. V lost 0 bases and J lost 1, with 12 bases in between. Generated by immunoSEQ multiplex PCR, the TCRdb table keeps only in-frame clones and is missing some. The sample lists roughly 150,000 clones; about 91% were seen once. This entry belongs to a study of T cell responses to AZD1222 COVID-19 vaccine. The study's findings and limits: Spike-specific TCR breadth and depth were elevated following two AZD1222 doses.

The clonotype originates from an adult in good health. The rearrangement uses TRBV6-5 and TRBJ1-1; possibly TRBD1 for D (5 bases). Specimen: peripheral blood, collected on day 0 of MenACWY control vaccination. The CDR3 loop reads CASSYSVGRKNTEAFF. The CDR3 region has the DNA TGTGCCAGCAGTTACTCGGTGGGACGGAAGAACACTGAAGCTTTCTTT.